This T cell receptor (beta chain) was recorded in a study of T cells in Graves' hyperthyroidism and ophthalmopathy. Amplification yielded TCR beta CDR3 regions, with RNA transcripts as the source. Using the HTBI primer set, a first-round RT-PCR was run on the TCR CDR3. Each CDR3 protein is one row after TCRdb ran MiXCR on the multiplex PCR reads. This table holds more than 450,000 distinct CDR3 sequences, approximately 20% found once. Study results and limitations: In the blood, most expanded thyroid clonotypes above 0.001 appeared as well. Ophthalmopathy got predicted by the model a median about 6.7 months before its onset.

This clonotype appeared many times. The antigen is not known. The length of the CDR3 is 14 residues. Trimming removed 6 bases from V and 0 bases from J; junction bases left unmatched: 4. J is TRBJ2-7 and V is TRBV12-3 or TRBV12-4; TRBD1 agrees at 8 bases. The receptor was isolated from a man between 40 and 49 years old with Graves' ophthalmopathy. The sequenced material came from blood. CDR3 nucleotides: TGTGCCAGCAGAAAACAGGGGGGCTCCTACGAGCAGTACTTC. It specifies CASRKQGGSYEQYF.